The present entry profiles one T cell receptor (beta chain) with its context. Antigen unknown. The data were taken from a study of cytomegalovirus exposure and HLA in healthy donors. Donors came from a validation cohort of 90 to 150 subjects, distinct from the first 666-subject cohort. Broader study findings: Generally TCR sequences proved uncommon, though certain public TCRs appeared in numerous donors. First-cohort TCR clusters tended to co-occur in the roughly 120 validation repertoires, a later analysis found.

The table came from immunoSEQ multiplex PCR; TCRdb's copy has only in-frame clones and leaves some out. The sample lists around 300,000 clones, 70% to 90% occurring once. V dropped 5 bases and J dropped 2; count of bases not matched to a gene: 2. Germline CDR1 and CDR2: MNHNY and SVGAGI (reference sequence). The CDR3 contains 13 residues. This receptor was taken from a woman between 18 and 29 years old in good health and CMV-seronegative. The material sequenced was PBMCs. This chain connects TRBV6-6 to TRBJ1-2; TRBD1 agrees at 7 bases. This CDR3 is CASSGDSNYGYTF. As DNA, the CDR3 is TGTGCCAGCAGTGGGGACAGCAACTATGGCTACACCTTC.